This T cell receptor (beta chain) was sequenced in a study of OX40 agonist ivuxolimab in advanced cancers. Background on the study: The study treated patients with ivuxolimab, an agonistic anti-OX40 (CD134) antibody.

General study points: Among the least clonally expanded were partial responders at 0.1-3.0 mg/kg.

Libraries were prepared by immunoSEQ multiplex PCR; TCRdb keeps only in-frame clonotypes and omits some of them. The sample consists of 65,000 to 95,000 clones, 92% of them appearing once. Patients were ineligible given autoimmune disease history or systemic immunosuppression. The CDR3 has 16 residues. V was trimmed by 3 bases and J by 0 bases, leaving 12 bases between them. In germline, CDR1 is LGHNA, CDR2 YNFKEQ. Of note for this clone: Its antigen is unidentified.

Material: CD4+ or CD8+ T cells sorted from blood, obtained in a trial of the OX40 agonist ivuxolimab. The TCR sequence derives from an adult with an advanced solid tumor such as melanoma, head and neck, liver or kidney cancer. The gene calls are TRBV4-2 and TRBJ2-1; D tentatively reads TRBD1 or TRBD2 (5 bases each). The chain's CDR3 is CASSHDRDPSYNEQFF. DNA of the CDR3: TGTGCCAGCAGCCATGACCGGGACCCCTCCTACAATGAGCAGTTCTTC.